The clone carrying this TCR beta chain was detected once. This sample is part of a study of T cell changes during pregnancy in multiple sclerosis. This table comes from immunoSEQ multiplex PCR, and its TCRdb copy is limited to in-frame clones, with some not included. This sample carries some 60,000 clones, around 90% of them seen once, and the ten largest clones take approximately 5.8%. The V segment lost 1 base and the J segment 3 bases; nucleotides outside the gene matches: 2. In germline, CDR1 is SGHVS, CDR2 FQNEAQ. This CDR3 has 16 residues. This clonotype originated in a female donor in good health, enrolled as a control in a pregnancy study. Sequencing used peripheral blood, obtained in the third trimester of pregnancy. The chain employs TRBV7-8 and TRBJ2-7, with 14 positions matching TRBD2. CDR3 protein: CASSLGGLAGDYEQYF. The CDR3, as DNA: TGTGCCAGCAGCTTAGGGGGACTAGCGGGGGACTACGAGCAGTACTTC.